This passage covers 17 T cell receptor beta chains from one sample sequenced in a study of blood T cell repertoires in COVID-19. Repertoires were generated with immunoSEQ multiplex PCR, while TCRdb's copy carries only in-frame clones and drops some. The data contain roughly 200,000 clones, 88% of them singletons. Sequencing was done on a sample of PBMCs or T cells enriched from blood (not recorded which). The receptors originated from a woman in her 30s who had recovered from COVID-19.

The chain joins TRBV5-5 to TRBJ1-1; 8 positions agree with TRBD1. The CDR3 sequence is 18 residues long. CDR1 and CDR2 from the germline V gene are SGHKS and YYEKEE (reference sequence). Trimming removed 1 base from V and 0 bases from J; junction bases left unmatched: 11. The CDR3 DNA follows: TGTGCCAGCAGCTTGTTCCTTGACAGGGGCCGTATGAACACTGAAGCTTTCTTT. Translating gives CASSLFLDRGRMNTEAFF. The full variable domain, rest sourced from reference TRBV5-5 and TRBJ1-1, is DAGVTQSPTHLIKTRGQQVTLRCSPISGHKSVSWYQQVLGQGPQFIFQYYEKEERGRGNFPDRFSARQFPNYSSELNVNALLLGDSALYLCASSLFLDRGRMNTEAFFGQGTRLTVV.

The chain couples TRBV11-2 to TRBJ2-1, with D possibly TRBD2 on 6 matching bases. The CDR3 runs 16 residues. Germline CDR1 reads SGHAT; CDR2 reads FQNNGV. V shed 7 bases and J shed 7 bases, with 23 bases lying between them. The CDR3 DNA follows: TGTGCCAGCACCCCAATTTGGGGAGGTGTTATGAATGAGCAGTTCTTC. It is translated as CASTPIWGGVMNEQFF.

The chain employs TRBV29-1 and TRBJ2-7; 7 bases fit TRBD1. Germline CDR1 SQVTM, CDR2 ANQGSEA. After removal of 4 bases from V and 2 bases from J, the junction contained 8 bases not matched to a gene. CDR3 size: 14 residues. This CDR3 is CSVGQRQGPYEQYF. CDR3 in DNA: TGCAGCGTTGGCCAAAGACAGGGTCCCTACGAGCAGTACTTC.

This rearrangement joins TRBV2 to TRBJ1-1; TRBD1 matches at 7 bases. The CDR3 runs 16 residues. Germline CDR1 SNHLY, CDR2 FYNNEI. The J segment lost 5 bases and the V segment lost 2 bases, leaving 11 bases of the junction unmatched. CDR3 nucleotide sequence: TGTGCCAGCAGTGAATTCTTAGGGGGCGATGGAACTGAAGCTTTCTTT. Residues: CASSEFLGGDGTEAFF.

V usage is TRBV3-1 (or the pseudogene TRBV3-2) and J usage is TRBJ1-2; 7 nucleotides align to TRBD1. CDR1 is LGHDT, CDR2 YNNKEL, per germline (reference sequence). Unmatched junction bases numbered 4, after V lost 7 bases and J lost 2 bases. The CDR3 contains 13 residues. The CDR3 DNA sequence: TGTGCCAGCACCTCGGGACAGAACTATGGCTACACCTTC. This gives the protein CASTSGQNYGYTF.

The rearrangement joins TRBV7-8 to TRBJ2-2; D is ambiguous. This CDR3 is built from 15 residues. The V gene lost 8 bases and the J gene lost 5 bases, with 18 bases spanning the gap. Germline V CDR1 and CDR2: SGHVS, FQNEAQ. The CDR3 bases are TGTGCCAGCCTCCCTGCGCGAGCCAGGACCGGGGAGCTGTTTTTT. Amino acid sequence: CASLPARARTGELFF.

This clone has more than one count but fewer than ten. V usage is TRBV5-4 and J usage is TRBJ1-3; tentative D call: TRBD1 (6 bases). The CDR3 has 15 residues. V lost 4 bases and J 2 bases, leaving 13 bases between the germline ends. In germline, CDR1 is SGHNT, CDR2 YYREEE (reference sequence). CDR3 protein: CASSNPGAAGNTIYF. CDR3 coding DNA: TGTGCCAGCAGCAATCCAGGGGCAGCTGGAAACACCATATATTTT.

This clone has only one observation. This chain uses TRBV18 with TRBJ1-2; weak D call: TRBD1 (6 bases). Trimming pared 5 bases from V and 8 bases from J, leaving 15 bases between. In germline, CDR1 is KGHSH, CDR2 LQKENI. The CDR3 is 13 residues long. The CDR3 reads CASSAGTREGYTF. CDR3 coding DNA: TGTGCCAGCTCAGCCGGGACAAGGGAGGGCTACACCTTC.

The J gene is TRBJ2-1, the V gene TRBV11-3; 10 bases agree with TRBD2. With V trimmed by 6 bases and J by 7 bases, 9 bases remained unmatched. This CDR3 is 15 amino acids long. Looked up from germline, CDR1 is SGHNT and CDR2 is YENEEA. The CDR3 coding sequence is TGTGCCAGCAGTATGAGCGGGGGGGCTCCGAATGAGCAGTTCTTC. Translation gives CASSMSGGAPNEQFF.

In this sample, this clone turned up once. The rearrangement joins TRBV3-1 (or the pseudogene TRBV3-2) to TRBJ2-2; the match to TRBD1 covers 11 bases. CDR3 length: 16 amino acids. After removal of 7 bases from V and 4 bases from J, the junction contained 8 bases not matched to a gene. Germline lookup yields CDR1 LGHDT and CDR2 YNNKEL (reference sequence). This CDR3 reads CASTLGQGAGTGELFF. CDR3 sequence (DNA): TGTGCCAGCACCCTCGGACAGGGGGCCGGCACCGGGGAGCTGTTTTTT.

V and J are TRBV11-2 and TRBJ2-2; TRBD1 agrees at 10 bases. Trimming took 0 bases from V and 5 from J; bases not matched to a gene: 6. Germline CDR1 SGHAT, CDR2 FQNNGV. The CDR3 has 17 residues. The CDR3 loop reads CASSLDPDRGRTGELFF. The CDR3 DNA follows: TGTGCCAGCAGCTTAGATCCGGACAGGGGGAGGACCGGGGAGCTGTTTTTT.

The chain couples TRBV7-8 to TRBJ1-1; a weak D match, TRBD1 (6 bases). In germline, CDR1 is SGHVS, CDR2 FQNEAQ. V lost 0 bases, J lost 3 bases, and 17 bases lay in between. CDR3 length: 17 amino acids. The CDR3 DNA reads as TGTGCCAGCAGCTTAGCGGCTTACGGGACATTGGACACTGAAGCTTTCTTT. This gives the protein CASSLAAYGTLDTEAFF.

This clone was found once. This chain connects TRBV7-8 to TRBJ1-5; D not certain. The CDR3 sequence is 12 residues long. Trimming took off 5 bases at V and 12 bases at J, with 14 bases between the two ends. Germline assignment: CDR1 SGHVS and CDR2 FQNEAQ. The CDR3 reads CASSPETGIQHF. The CDR3 DNA follows: TGTGCCAGCAGCCCGGAGACGGGAATCCAGCATTTT.

The V and J genes are TRBV19 and TRBJ2-3; D not resolved. Between the trimmed V and J ends, which lost 3 bases and 6 bases, there was a span of 4 bases. Per the germline V gene, CDR1 is LNHDA and CDR2 is SQIVND (reference sequence). The CDR3 length is 11 residues. This chain's CDR3 is CASSISDTQYF. The DNA of the CDR3 is TGTGCCAGTAGTATCTCGGATACGCAGTATTTT.

The CDR3 region is CASRLDRGHEKLFF. Written as DNA, the CDR3 is TGTGCCAGCAGACTAGACAGGGGACATGAAAAACTGTTTTTT. The chain employs TRBV6-6 and TRBJ1-4; TRBD1 matches at 8 bases. The germline CDR1 and CDR2 sequences are MNHNY and SVGAGI (reference sequence). The CDR3 sequence is 14 residues long. V was clipped by 6 bases and J by 6 bases; unmatched bases: 6.

V and J are TRBV7-3 and TRBJ2-3; D is unresolved. V dropped 1 base and J dropped 2 bases, with 10 bases sitting between them. Germline CDR1 reads SGHTA; CDR2 reads FQGTGA. This CDR3 has 15 residues. The CDR3 here is CASSLNSIATDTQYF. In DNA, the CDR3 is TGTGCCAGCAGCTTAAACTCGATCGCCACAGATACGCAGTATTTT.

The genes are TRBV7-9 and TRBJ1-2; 8 nucleotides agree with TRBD1. The CDR3 covers 12 residues. Germline CDR1 and CDR2: SEHNR and FQNEAQ (reference sequence). V lost 6 bases and J lost 5; bases outside the gene matches: 2. This CDR3 is CASRDRAYGYTF. DNA for the CDR3: TGTGCCAGCAGGGACAGGGCGTATGGCTACACCTTC.